This record covers a single T cell receptor beta chain. It lacks a known antigen. No much larger clonotype is one base removed from it; base qualities were not supplied. This sample is drawn from a study of a mutant IDH1 vaccine in newly diagnosed glioma (dated by TCRdb to the early 2020s). Regarding the study in general: The approximately 32 treated patients were approximately 62% male and around 40% female, with a mean age of approximately 40 years. Before enrollment, patients had received standard therapy of radiotherapy alone, temozolomide alone, or radiochemotherapy with temozolomide; most received the combination. Peripheral blood was collected at six visits: V03 (baseline), V05, V07, V10, V12 and V13. For exploratory analyses, longitudinal TCRB deep sequencing was carried out in 25 treated patients wherever samples were available. The paper's findings and limits, for the study overall: Pseudoprogression appeared unrelated to alterations in the top peripheral T cell clonotypes detected by TCRB sequencing. Immune responses induced by the vaccine were seen in over 80% of patients across multiple MHC alleles. It was noted by the authors that analyses of patient blood samples could not be reproduced owing to sample limitations. PBMC samples for TCRB deep sequencing were selected based on availability.

The time point label for this specimen denotes: baseline, week 1 (first vaccination visit). This specimen's treatment or condition label, per the study, means: pre-vaccination baseline after standard-of-care therapy. The donors had newly diagnosed IDH1-mutant astrocytomas of WHO grade 3 or 4 that showed loss of nuclear ATRX. The samples were drawn from NOA16, a multicentre, single-arm, open-label phase I trial in Germany that tested a mutant IDH1 peptide vaccine in humans for the first time. Visit V03 blood draws served as the baseline sample for immunogenicity testing. Genomic DNA for TCRB sequencing was isolated from EDTA blood with the DNeasy Blood and Tissue Kit. The method was the immunoSEQ multiplex PCR assay. The hsTCRB Kit was used according to the manufacturer's protocol to amplify rearranged TCR beta chain sequences. TCRB libraries were sequenced on an Illumina MiSeq. The study's processing was this. Demultiplexing, trimming and gene mapping were performed with the kit vendor's proprietary platform. TCRdb stores this immuneACCESS table with in-frame sequences only. Part of the clones is absent; in the studies checked, under half of the shortfall reflects unresolved V genes, and no reason is known for the rest. That table supplies the V and J calls and clone size; D and trimming were determined from the DNA. For this sample there are under 25,000 clones; roughly 93% appear just once. The top ten constitute roughly 1.2% of the sample.

There are 14 amino acids in the CDR3, from cysteine to phenylalanine inclusive. Kept here is only the CDR3 DNA, which spans 42 bases and is read in frame from base 1. Reading the germline V gene gives CDR1 ENHRY and CDR2 SYGVKD. V is cut back by 8 bases and J by 6 bases, with 11 bases in the junction unmatched. The chain is assembled from TRBV10-3 and TRBJ2-7; TRBD1 agrees with 9 junctional bases. The source was PBMCs, collected from a glioma patient treated with radiotherapy, temozolomide or both. The receptor's source is a man aged 40-49 years with glioma. The CDR3: CAIGKGDRVLEQYF. The base sequence is TGTGCCATCGGAAAGGGGGACAGGGTCCTCGAGCAGTACTTC.